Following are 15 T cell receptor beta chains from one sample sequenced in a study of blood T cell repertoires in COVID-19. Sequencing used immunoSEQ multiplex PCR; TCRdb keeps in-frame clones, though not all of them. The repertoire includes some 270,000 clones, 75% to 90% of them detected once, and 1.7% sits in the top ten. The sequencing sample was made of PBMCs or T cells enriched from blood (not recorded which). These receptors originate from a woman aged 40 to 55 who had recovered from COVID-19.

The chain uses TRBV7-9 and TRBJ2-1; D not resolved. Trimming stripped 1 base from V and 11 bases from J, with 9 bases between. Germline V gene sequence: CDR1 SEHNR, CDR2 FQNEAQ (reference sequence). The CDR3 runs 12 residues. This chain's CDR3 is CASSLVRNQQFF. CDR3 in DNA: TGTGCCAGCAGCTTAGTCAGGAATCAGCAGTTCTTC.

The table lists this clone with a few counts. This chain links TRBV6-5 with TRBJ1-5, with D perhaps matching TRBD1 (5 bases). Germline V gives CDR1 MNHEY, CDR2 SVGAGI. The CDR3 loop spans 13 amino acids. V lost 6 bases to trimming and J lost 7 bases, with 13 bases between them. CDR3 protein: CASSQGEGQPQHF. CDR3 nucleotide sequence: TGTGCCAGCAGCCAAGGGGAAGGGCAGCCCCAGCATTTT.

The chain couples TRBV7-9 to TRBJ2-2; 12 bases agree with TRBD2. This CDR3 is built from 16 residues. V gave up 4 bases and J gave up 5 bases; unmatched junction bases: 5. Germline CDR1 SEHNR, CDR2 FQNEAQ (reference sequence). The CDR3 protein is CASSSIGTSGTGELFF. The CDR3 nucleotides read TGTGCCAGCAGCTCCATCGGGACTAGCGGGACCGGGGAGCTGTTTTTT. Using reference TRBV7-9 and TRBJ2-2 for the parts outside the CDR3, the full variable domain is DTGVSQNPRHKITKRGQNVTFRCDPISEHNRLYWYRQTLGQGPEFLTYFQNEAQLEKSRLLSDRFSAERPKGSFSTLEIQRTEQGDSAMYLCASSSIGTSGTGELFFGEGSRLTVL.

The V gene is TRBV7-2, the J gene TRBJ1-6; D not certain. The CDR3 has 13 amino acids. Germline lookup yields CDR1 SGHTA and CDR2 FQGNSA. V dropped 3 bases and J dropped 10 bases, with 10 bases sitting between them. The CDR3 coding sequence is TGTGCCAGCAGCTTTCAACCGGTATCACCCCTCCACTTT. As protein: CASSFQPVSPLHF.

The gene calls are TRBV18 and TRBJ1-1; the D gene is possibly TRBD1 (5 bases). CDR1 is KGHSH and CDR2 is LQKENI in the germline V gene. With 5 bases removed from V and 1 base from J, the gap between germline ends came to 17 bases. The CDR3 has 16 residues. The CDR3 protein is CASSNYIRVGNTEAFF. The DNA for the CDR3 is TGTGCCAGCTCAAATTACATCAGGGTAGGGAACACTGAAGCTTTCTTT.

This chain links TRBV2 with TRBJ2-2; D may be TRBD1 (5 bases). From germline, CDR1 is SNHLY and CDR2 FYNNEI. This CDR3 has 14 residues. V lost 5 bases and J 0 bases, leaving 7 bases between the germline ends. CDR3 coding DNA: TGTGCCAGCAGTAAGACAGCGAACACCGGGGAGCTGTTTTTT. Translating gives CASSKTANTGELFF.

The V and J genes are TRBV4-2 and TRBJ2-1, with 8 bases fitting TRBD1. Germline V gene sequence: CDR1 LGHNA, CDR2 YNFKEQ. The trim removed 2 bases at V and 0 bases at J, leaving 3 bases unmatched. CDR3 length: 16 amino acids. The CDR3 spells CASSQRTGSSYNEQFF. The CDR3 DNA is TGTGCCAGCAGCCAACGGACAGGGAGCTCCTACAATGAGCAGTTCTTC.

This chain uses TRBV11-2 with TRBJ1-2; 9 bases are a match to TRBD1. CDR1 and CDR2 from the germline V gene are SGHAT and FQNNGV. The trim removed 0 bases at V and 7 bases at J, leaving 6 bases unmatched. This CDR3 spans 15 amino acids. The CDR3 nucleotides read TGTGCCAGCAGCTTAGATGGTCGGACAGGGGCTGGCTACACCTTC. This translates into CASSLDGRTGAGYTF.

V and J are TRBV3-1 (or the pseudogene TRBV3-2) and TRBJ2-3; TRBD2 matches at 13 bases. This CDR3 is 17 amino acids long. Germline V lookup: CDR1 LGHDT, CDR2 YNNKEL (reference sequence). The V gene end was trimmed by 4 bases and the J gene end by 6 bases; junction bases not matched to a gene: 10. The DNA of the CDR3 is TGTGCCAGCAGCCCTGGACTAGCGGGGGTGCGAGTGGATACGCAGTATTTT. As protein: CASSPGLAGVRVDTQYF.

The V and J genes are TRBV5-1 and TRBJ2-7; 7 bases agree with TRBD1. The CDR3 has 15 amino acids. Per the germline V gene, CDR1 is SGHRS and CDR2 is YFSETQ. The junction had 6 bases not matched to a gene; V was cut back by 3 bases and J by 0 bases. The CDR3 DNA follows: TGCGCCAGCAGCTCGGGACAGACCTACTCCTACGAGCAGTACTTC. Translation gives CASSSGQTYSYEQYF.

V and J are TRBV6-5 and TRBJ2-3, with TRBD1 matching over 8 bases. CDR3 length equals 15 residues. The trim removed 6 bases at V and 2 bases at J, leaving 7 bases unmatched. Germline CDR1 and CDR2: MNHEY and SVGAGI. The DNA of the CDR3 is TGTGCCAGCAGGGGTACAGGGGGGTCCACAGATACGCAGTATTTT. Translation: CASRGTGGSTDTQYF.

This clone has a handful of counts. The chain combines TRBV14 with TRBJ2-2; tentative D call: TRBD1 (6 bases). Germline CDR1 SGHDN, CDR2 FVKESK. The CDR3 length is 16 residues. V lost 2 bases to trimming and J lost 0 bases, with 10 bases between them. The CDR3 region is CASSQFDRPNTGELFF. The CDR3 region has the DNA TGTGCCAGCAGCCAATTCGACAGGCCGAACACCGGGGAGCTGTTTTTT.

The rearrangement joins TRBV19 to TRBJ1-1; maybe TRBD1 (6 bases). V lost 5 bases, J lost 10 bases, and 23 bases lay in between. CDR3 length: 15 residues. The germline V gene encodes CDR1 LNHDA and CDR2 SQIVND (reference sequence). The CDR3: CASSATFRDNGGAFF. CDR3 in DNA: TGTGCCAGTAGTGCAACCTTCCGGGACAACGGTGGAGCTTTCTTT.

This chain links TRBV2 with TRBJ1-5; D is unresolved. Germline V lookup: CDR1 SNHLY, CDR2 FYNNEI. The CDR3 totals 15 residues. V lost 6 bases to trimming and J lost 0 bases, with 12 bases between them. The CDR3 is CASRRDQLSNQPQHF. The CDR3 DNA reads TGTGCCAGCAGGAGGGATCAGCTTAGCAATCAGCCCCAGCATTTT.

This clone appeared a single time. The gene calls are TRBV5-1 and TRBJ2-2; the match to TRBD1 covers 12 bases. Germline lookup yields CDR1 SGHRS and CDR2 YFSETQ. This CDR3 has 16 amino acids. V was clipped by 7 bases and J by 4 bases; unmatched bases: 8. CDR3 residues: CASVPGQGAPTGELFF. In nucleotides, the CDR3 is TGCGCCAGCGTACCGGGACAGGGGGCGCCCACCGGGGAGCTGTTTTTT. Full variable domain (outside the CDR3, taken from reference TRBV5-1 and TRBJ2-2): KAGVTQTPRYLIKTRGQQVTLSCSPISGHRSVSWYQQTPGQGLQFLFEYFSETQRNKGNFPGRFSGRQFSNSRSEMNVSTLELGDSALYLCASVPGQGAPTGELFFGEGSRLTVL.